This T cell receptor beta chain was recorded in a study of OX40 agonist ivuxolimab in advanced cancers. This clone showed up just a few times. Antigen: not known. In germline, CDR1 is SGHTA, CDR2 FQGNSA. CDR3 length equals 17 residues. The V gene end was trimmed by 5 bases and the J gene end by 2 bases; junction bases not matched to a gene: 12. Study-wide points: Expanded clones were, on average, more numerous in CD8+ T cells than in CD4+.

The data were produced by immunoSEQ multiplex PCR, yet TCRdb's version contains in-frame clones alone and is incomplete. The top ten hold around 2.4% of the sample, which has some 70,000 clones, about 86% seen once. This specimen was CD4+ or CD8+ T cells sorted from blood, taken in a trial of the OX40 agonist ivuxolimab. The clonotype comes from an adult with an advanced solid tumor such as melanoma, head and neck, liver or kidney cancer. The chain carries TRBV7-2 and TRBJ2-4, with 7 bases fitting TRBD1. Here the CDR3 reads CASSPPDRVGTKNIQYF. The DNA for the CDR3 is TGTGCCAGCAGCCCCCCCGACAGGGTCGGAACCAAAAACATTCAGTACTTC.